This TCR beta chain was identified in a study of cytomegalovirus exposure and HLA in healthy donors. Study context: HLA-typed donors were the source of 83 million or so unique TCRs, which an early data release held.

CDR3 length: 15 amino acids. The V and J ends lost 6 bases and 5 bases, in that order; junction bases with no gene match: 7. CDR1 is MNHEY and CDR2 is SVGAGI in the germline V gene. PCR amplification relied on 60 Vbeta primers (plus 13 Jbeta primers). Profiled with immunoSEQ multiplex PCR; TCRdb holds only in-frame clones, not every one. Its table lists over 100,000 clones. Nominal health characterized the donors when sampled, though unrecorded immune exposures were likely. The sequenced sample was PBMCs. This clonotype was sampled from a man aged 35-49 years in good health and CMV-seropositive. The rearrangement links TRBV6-5 to TRBJ2-2; TRBD2 matches at 9 bases. The chain's CDR3 is CASSLAGESTGELFF. The CDR3 DNA reads TGTGCCAGCAGCTTAGCGGGAGAGTCGACCGGGGAGCTGTTTTTT.